This TCR beta chain was recovered during a study of T cells after posttransplantation cyclophosphamide. General observations from the study: Later blood repertoires were often dominated by clones from the donor CD8+ memory compartment.

A note on this clone: What it binds is not known.

Method: immunoSEQ multiplex PCR; TCRdb's copy keeps in-frame clones and lacks some. The sample comprises roughly 19,000 clones, 87% of which are singletons, and about 7.3% rests with the top ten. A marrow graft followed busulfan-fludarabine conditioning, with cyclophosphamide on days +3 and +4. The CDR3 has 18 residues. Germline V gives CDR1 LNHDA, CDR2 SQIVND (reference sequence). V lost 3 bases and J lost 5, with 23 bases in between. This sequence originates from a female patient aged 40-50 years who received an allogeneic stem cell transplant from a related donor, was CMV-positive, and had no GVHD. The graft donor may have given rise to some T cells. The sample in question was PBMCs, obtained after allogeneic stem cell transplant with posttransplant cyclophosphamide. The chain joins TRBV19 to TRBJ1-5; maybe TRBD1 (5 bases). CDR3 DNA sequence: TGTGCCAGTAGTATGATTTGGGGGGGAGGGCAAGGCGATCAGCCCCAGCATTTT. It yields the protein CASSMIWGGGQGDQPQHF.